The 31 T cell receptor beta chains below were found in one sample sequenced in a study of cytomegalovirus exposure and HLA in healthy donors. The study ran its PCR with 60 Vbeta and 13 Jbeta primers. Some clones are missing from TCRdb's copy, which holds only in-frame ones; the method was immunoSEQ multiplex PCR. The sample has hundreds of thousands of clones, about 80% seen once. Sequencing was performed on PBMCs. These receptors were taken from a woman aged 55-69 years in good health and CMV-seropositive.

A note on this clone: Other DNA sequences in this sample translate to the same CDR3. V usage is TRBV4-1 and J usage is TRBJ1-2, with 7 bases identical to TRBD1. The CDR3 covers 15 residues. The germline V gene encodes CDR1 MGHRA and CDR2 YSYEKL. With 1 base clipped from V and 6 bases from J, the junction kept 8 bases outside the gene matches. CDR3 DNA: TGCGCCAGCAGCCAAGCCTTAGACAGGGCAGATGGCTACACCTTC. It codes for CASSQALDRADGYTF.

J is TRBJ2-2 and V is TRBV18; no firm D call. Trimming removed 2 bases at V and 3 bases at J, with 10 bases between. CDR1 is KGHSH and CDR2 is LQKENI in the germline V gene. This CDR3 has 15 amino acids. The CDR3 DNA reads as TGTGCCAGCTCACCAAGGCGGTCGGACACCGGGGAGCTGTTTTTT. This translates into CASSPRRSDTGELFF.

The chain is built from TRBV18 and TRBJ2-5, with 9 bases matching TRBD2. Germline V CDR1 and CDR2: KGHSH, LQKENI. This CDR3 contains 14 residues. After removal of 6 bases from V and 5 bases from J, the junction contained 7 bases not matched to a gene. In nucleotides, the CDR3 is TGTGCCAGCTCCCGCTCGCGGGAGGGGGAGACCCAGTACTTC. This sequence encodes CASSRSREGETQYF.

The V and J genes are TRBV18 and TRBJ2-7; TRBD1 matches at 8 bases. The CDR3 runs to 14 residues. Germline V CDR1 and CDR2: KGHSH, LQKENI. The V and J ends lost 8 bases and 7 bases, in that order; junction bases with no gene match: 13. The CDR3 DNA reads TGTGCCAGCGCTTTAGACAGGGGCGCGGGGGAGCAGTACTTC. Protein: CASALDRGAGEQYF.

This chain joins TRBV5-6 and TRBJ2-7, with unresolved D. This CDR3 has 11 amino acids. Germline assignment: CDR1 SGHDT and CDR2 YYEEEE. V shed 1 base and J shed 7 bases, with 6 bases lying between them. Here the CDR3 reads CASSLRQEQYF. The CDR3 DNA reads TGTGCCAGCAGCTTGCGCCAGGAGCAGTACTTC. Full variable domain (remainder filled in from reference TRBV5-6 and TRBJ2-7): DAGVTQSPTHLIKTRGQQVTLRCSPKSGHDTVSWYQQALGQGPQFIFQYYEEEERQRGNFPDRFSGHQFPNYSSELNVNALLLGDSALYLCASSLRQEQYFGPGTRLTVT.

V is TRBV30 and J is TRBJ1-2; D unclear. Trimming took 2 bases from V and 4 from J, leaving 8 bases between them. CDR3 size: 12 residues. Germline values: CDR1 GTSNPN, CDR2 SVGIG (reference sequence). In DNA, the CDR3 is TGTGCCTGGAGTCTCTTTTTCTATGGCTACACCTTC. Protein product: CAWSLFFYGYTF.

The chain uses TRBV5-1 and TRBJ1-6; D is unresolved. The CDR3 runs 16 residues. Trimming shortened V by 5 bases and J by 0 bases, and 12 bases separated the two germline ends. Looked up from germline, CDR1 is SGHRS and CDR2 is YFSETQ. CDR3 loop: CASRVRGSSYNSPLHF. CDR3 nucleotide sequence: TGCGCCAGCAGGGTGAGAGGAAGCTCCTATAATTCACCCCTCCACTTT.

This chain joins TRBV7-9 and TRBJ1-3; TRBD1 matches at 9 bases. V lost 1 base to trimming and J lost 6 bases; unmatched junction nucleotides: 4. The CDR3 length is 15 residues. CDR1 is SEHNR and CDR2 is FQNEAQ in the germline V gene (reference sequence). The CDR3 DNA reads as TGTGCCAGCAGCTTAGGAGGACAGGGGTTAAACACCATATATTTT. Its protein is CASSLGGQGLNTIYF.

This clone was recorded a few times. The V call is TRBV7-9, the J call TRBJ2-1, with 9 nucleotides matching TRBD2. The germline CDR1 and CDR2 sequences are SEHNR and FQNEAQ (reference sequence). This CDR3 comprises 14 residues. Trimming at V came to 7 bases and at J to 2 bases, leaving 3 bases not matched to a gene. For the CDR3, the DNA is TGTGCCAGCATGGGCGGGGGGGCCTACAATGAGCAGTTCTTC. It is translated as CASMGGGAYNEQFF.

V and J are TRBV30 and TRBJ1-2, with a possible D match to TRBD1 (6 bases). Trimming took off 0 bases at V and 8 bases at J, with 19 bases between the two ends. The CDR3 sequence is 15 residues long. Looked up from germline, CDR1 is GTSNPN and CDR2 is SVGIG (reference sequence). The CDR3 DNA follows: TGTGCCTGGAGTGTACTCCACAGGGATAGAGGAGGCTACACCTTC. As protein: CAWSVLHRDRGGYTF. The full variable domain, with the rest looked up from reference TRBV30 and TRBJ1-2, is SQTIHQWPATLVQPVGSPLSLECTVEGTSNPNLYWYRQAAGRGLQLLFYSVGIGQISSEVPQNLSASRPQDRQFILSSKKLLLSDSGFYLCAWSVLHRDRGGYTFGSGTRLTVV.

The CDR3 spells CASSFRQAAYEQYF. CDR3 sequence (DNA): TGCGCCAGCAGCTTCCGACAGGCGGCCTACGAGCAGTACTTC. The chain links TRBV5-1 to TRBJ2-7, with D perhaps TRBD1 (6 bases). The CDR3 runs 14 residues. Germline V gene lookup returns CDR1 SGHRS and CDR2 YFSETQ. Trimming shortened V by 2 bases and J by 2 bases, and 11 bases separated the two germline ends.

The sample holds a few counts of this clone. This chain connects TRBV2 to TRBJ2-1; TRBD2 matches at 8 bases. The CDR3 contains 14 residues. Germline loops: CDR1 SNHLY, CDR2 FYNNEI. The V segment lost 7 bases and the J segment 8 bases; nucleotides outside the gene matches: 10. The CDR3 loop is CASTQVTSEDEQFF. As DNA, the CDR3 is TGTGCCAGCACTCAAGTGACTAGCGAAGATGAGCAGTTCTTC.

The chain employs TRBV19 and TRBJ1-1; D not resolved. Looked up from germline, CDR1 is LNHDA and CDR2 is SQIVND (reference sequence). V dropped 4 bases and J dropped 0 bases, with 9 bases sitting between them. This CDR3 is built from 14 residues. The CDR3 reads CASSKREVNTEAFF. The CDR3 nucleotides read TGTGCCAGTAGTAAGAGGGAGGTGAACACTGAAGCTTTCTTT.

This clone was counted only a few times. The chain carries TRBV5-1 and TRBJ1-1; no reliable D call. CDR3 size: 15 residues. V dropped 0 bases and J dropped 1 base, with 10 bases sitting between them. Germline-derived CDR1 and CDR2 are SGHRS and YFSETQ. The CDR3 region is CASSLGGTGNTEAFF. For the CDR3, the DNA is TGCGCCAGCAGCTTGGGCGGCACCGGGAACACTGAAGCTTTCTTT.

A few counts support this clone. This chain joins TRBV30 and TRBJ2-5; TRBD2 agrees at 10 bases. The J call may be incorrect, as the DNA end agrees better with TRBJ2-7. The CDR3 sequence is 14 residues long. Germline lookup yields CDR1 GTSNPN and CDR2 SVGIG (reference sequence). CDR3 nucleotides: TGTGCCTGGAGTGTATTAGCGGGAGGTTTCGAGCAGTACTTC. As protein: CAWSVLAGGFEQYF.

CDR3 loop: CASSLAVATGHMNTEAFF. CDR3 DNA sequence: TGCGCCAGCAGCTTGGCCGTTGCGACAGGTCATATGAACACTGAAGCTTTCTTT. The chain employs TRBV5-1 and TRBJ1-1; a possible D gene is TRBD1 (6 bases). This CDR3 is 18 amino acids long. V lost 0 bases and J 0 bases, leaving 18 bases between the germline ends. The germline CDR1 and CDR2 sequences are SGHRS and YFSETQ.

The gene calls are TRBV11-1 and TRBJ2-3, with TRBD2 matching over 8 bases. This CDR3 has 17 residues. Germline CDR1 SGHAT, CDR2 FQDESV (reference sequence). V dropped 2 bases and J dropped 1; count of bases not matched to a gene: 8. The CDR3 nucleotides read TGTGCCAGCAGCTTACACGCGGGGGGCGGGGGCACAGATACGCAGTATTTT. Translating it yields CASSLHAGGGGTDTQYF.

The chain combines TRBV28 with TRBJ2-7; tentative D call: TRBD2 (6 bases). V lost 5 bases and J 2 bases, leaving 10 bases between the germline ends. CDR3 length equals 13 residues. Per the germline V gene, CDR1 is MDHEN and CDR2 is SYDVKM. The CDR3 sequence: CASSAGLPYEQYF. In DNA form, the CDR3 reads TGTGCCAGCAGTGCGGGACTGCCCTACGAGCAGTACTTC.

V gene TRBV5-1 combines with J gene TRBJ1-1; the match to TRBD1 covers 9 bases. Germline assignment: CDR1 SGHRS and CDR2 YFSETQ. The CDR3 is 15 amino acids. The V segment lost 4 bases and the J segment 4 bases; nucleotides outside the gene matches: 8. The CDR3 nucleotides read TGCGCCAGCAGCCTCGAAACGACAGGGGGCACTGAAGCTTTCTTT. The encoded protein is CASSLETTGGTEAFF.

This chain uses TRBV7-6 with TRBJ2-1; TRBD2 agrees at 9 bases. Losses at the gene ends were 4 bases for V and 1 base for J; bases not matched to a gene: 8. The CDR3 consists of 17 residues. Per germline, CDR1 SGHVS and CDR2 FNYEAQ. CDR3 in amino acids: CASSSSSGEVSYNEQFF. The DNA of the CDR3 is TGTGCCAGCAGCTCGTCTAGCGGGGAAGTGTCCTACAATGAGCAGTTCTTC.

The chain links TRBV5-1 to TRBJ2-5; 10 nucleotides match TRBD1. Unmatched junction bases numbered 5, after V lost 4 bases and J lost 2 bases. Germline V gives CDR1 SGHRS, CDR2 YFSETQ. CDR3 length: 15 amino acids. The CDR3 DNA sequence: TGCGCCAGCAGCGGCGGACAGGGGGTACAAGAGACCCAGTACTTC. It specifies CASSGGQGVQETQYF.

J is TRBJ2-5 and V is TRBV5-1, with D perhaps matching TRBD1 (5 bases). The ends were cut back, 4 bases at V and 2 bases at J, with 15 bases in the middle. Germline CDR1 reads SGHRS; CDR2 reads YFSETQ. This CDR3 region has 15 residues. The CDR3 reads CASSLSRAQQETQYF. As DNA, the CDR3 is TGCGCCAGCAGCCTCTCCAGGGCTCAGCAAGAGACCCAGTACTTC.

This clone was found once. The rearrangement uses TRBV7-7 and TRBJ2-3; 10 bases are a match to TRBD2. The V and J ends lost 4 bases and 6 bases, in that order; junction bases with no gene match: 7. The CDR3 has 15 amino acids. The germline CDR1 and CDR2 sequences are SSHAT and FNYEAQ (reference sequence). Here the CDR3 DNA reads TGTGCCAGCAGCTCCGGGACTAGCGAGGGGGATACGCAGTATTTT. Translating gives CASSSGTSEGDTQYF.

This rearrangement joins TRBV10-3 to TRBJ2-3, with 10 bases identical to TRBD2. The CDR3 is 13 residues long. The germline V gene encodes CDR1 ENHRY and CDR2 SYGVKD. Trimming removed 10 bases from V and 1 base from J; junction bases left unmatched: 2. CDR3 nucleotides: TGTGCCACCCTAGCGGGAGGCACAGATACGCAGTATTTT. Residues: CATLAGGTDTQYF.

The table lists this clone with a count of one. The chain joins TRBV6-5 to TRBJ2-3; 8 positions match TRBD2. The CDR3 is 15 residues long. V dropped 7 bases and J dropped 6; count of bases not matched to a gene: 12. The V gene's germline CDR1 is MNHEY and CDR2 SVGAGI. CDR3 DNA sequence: TGTGCCAGCACCCGGACCGGGACTAGGGGGGATACGCAGTATTTT. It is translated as CASTRTGTRGDTQYF.

The CDR3 nucleotides read TGTGCCAGCAGCCCCGGGACTAGCGGGTACAATGAGCAGTTCTTC. This translates into CASSPGTSGYNEQFF. The V call is TRBV11-3, the J call TRBJ2-1; 12 bases align to TRBD2. The V gene end was trimmed by 5 bases and the J gene end by 4 bases; junction bases not matched to a gene: 3. The CDR3 sequence is 15 residues long. Germline values: CDR1 SGHNT, CDR2 YENEEA. Variable domain in full (rest from reference TRBV11-3 and TRBJ2-1): EAGVVQSPRYKIIEKKQPVAFWCNPISGHNTLYWYLQNLGQGPELLIRYENEEAVDDSQLPKDRFSAERLKGVDSTLKIQPAELGDSAVYLCASSPGTSGYNEQFFGPGTRLTVL.

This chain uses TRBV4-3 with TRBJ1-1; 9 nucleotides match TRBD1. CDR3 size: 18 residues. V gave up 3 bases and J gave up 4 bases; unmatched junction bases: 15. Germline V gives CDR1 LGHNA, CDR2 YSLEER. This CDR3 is CASSHPTGDRAGSTEAFF. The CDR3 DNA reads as TGCGCCAGCAGCCACCCCACCGGGGACAGGGCGGGTAGCACTGAAGCTTTCTTT.

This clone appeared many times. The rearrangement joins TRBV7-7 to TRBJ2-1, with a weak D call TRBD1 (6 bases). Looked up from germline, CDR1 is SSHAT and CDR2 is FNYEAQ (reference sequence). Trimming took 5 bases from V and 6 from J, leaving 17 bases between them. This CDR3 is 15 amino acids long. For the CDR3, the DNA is TGTGCCAGCAGCCAAAACAGGGAAAGGTTCAATGAGCAGTTCTTC. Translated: CASSQNRERFNEQFF.

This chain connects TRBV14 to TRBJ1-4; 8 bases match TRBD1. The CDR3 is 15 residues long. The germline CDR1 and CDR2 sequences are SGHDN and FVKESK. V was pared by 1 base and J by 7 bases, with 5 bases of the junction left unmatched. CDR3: CASSQARTGREKLFF. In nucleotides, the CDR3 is TGTGCCAGCAGCCAAGCCCGGACAGGGCGTGAAAAACTGTTTTTT.

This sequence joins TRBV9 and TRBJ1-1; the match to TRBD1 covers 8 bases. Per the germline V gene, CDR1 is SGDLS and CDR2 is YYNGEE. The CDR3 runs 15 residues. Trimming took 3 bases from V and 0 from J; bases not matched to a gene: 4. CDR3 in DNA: TGTGCCAGCAGCGCCCAGGGGGCGCTGAACACTGAAGCTTTCTTT. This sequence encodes CASSAQGALNTEAFF.

This CDR3 reads CASSIRGQLNSPLHF. In nucleotides, the CDR3 is TGTGCCAGTAGTATTAGAGGACAGCTAAATTCACCCCTCCACTTT. The chain couples TRBV19 to TRBJ1-6; possible D gene TRBD1, 6 bases. CDR1 is LNHDA, CDR2 SQIVND, per germline (reference sequence). The CDR3 is 15 residues long. Trimming left V 3 bases short and J 7 bases short, with 13 bases between.